The 32 T cell receptor beta chains below come from one sample, sequenced in a study of blood T cell repertoires in COVID-19. The protocol was immunoSEQ multiplex PCR, while the TCRdb copy is restricted to in-frame clones and leaves out a portion. Here the sample spans 150,000 to 200,000 clones, around four fifths being singletons. The sequencing input was peripheral blood. Receptor source: an older man with active or convalescent COVID-19.

This chain joins TRBV5-1 and TRBJ2-1; 9 bases match TRBD2. Germline CDR1 is SGHRS and CDR2 is YFSETQ. After removal of 5 bases from V and 2 bases from J, the junction contained 5 bases not matched to a gene. CDR3 length: 15 residues. In nucleotides, the CDR3 is TGCGCCAGCAGTTCCCCTAGCGGGGCCTACAATGAGCAGTTCTTC. Translation: CASSSPSGAYNEQFF. The variable domain in full, completed from reference TRBV5-1 and TRBJ2-1, reads KAGVTQTPRYLIKTRGQQVTLSCSPISGHRSVSWYQQTPGQGLQFLFEYFSETQRNKGNFPGRFSGRQFSNSRSEMNVSTLELGDSALYLCASSSPSGAYNEQFFGPGTRLTVL.

This rearrangement joins TRBV30 to TRBJ1-2; D gene uncertain. This CDR3 has 12 amino acids. The germline V gene encodes CDR1 GTSNPN and CDR2 SVGIG (reference sequence). Trimming pared 7 bases from V and 8 bases from J, leaving 17 bases between. CDR3 bases: TGTGCCTCAGGTCAGAACAGAAGAGGCTACACCTTC. This encodes CASGQNRRGYTF.

The chain links TRBV30 to TRBJ1-5; 7 bases match TRBD1. Per germline, CDR1 GTSNPN and CDR2 SVGIG (reference sequence). The CDR3 is 14 residues long. Unmatched junction bases numbered 7, after V lost 2 bases and J lost 6 bases. In DNA, the CDR3 is TGTGCCTGGAGTTGGAGAGGGGGCGGTCAGCCCCAGCATTTT. This codes for CAWSWRGGGQPQHF.

J is TRBJ2-3 and V is TRBV6-5; D perhaps matches TRBD2 (6 bases). The CDR3 is 13 residues long. V was cut by 8 bases and J by 1 base, with 10 bases left in between. Germline CDR1 MNHEY, CDR2 SVGAGI. This CDR3 reads CASYPGGTDTQYF. As DNA, the CDR3 is TGTGCCAGCTACCCGGGGGGCACAGATACGCAGTATTTT.

The chain carries TRBV21-1 and TRBJ2-1; the table's D call of TRBD2 was not tested on the DNA. TRBV21-1 is reported as a pseudogene. This CDR3 spans 17 amino acids. DNA for the CDR3: TGTGCCAGCAGCAAAGTGGCTAGCGGTAAGAAGCTAGGTGAGCAGTTCTTC. Its translation: CASSKVASGKKLGEQFF.

This clone was found a few times. This chain links TRBV18 with TRBJ2-1, with 7 bases fitting TRBD2. The V gene end was trimmed by 8 bases and the J gene end by 8 bases; junction bases not matched to a gene: 9. Germline loops: CDR1 KGHSH, CDR2 LQKENI. The CDR3 totals 13 residues. CDR3 in amino acids: CASGRDGLDEQFF. CDR3 bases: TGTGCCAGCGGGAGGGACGGCTTGGATGAGCAGTTCTTC.

The V gene is TRBV21-1, the J gene TRBJ2-7; TRBD1, the D gene given by the table, was not confirmed from the DNA. TRBV21-1 is labeled a pseudogene. The CDR3 is made up of 11 amino acids. For the CDR3, the DNA is TGTGCCAGGGTACAGGGTTTGGAGCAGTACTTC. Translated: CARVQGLEQYF.

The rearrangement joins TRBV5-4 to TRBJ2-1; D perhaps matches TRBD1 (7 bases). CDR3 size: 15 residues. Germline V lookup: CDR1 SGHNT, CDR2 YYREEE (reference sequence). Deletions cut 0 bases from V and 7 bases from J, with 14 bases between. The CDR3 coding sequence is TGTGCCAGCAGCTTGGCAGGGGGGCCTAGGAATGAGCAGTTCTTC. Residues: CASSLAGGPRNEQFF.

There are a few counts of this clone. This chain uses TRBV4-1 with TRBJ1-2, with D perhaps matching TRBD1 (5 bases). CDR1 is MGHRA, CDR2 YSYEKL, per germline. The CDR3 contains 15 residues. The V end was cut by 1 base, the J end by 10 bases, with 19 bases between. In DNA form, the CDR3 reads TGCGCCAGCAGCCAAGTAGGGGAAGGACGTCCTGACTACACCTTC. The encoded protein is CASSQVGEGRPDYTF.

The chain links TRBV18 to TRBJ1-4; 7 nucleotides align to TRBD1. The V gene end was trimmed by 2 bases and the J gene end by 8 bases; junction bases not matched to a gene: 8. The germline V gene has CDR1 KGHSH and CDR2 LQKENI. The CDR3 is 15 amino acids. CDR3 in DNA: TGTGCCAGCTCACCAGGACAGGACAGGAACGAAAAACTGTTTTTT. Translating it yields CASSPGQDRNEKLFF.

The chain combines TRBV12-3 or TRBV12-4 with TRBJ1-1; no clear D. The CDR3 extends over 11 amino acids. The germline V and J ends were trimmed by 7 bases and 1 base, with 4 bases remaining between them. CDR3 DNA sequence: TGTGCCAGCACCAGGAACACTGAAGCTTTCTTT. Protein: CASTRNTEAFF.

The V and J genes are TRBV5-1 and TRBJ1-1; perhaps TRBD1 as D (6 bases). V was trimmed by 3 bases and J by 5 bases, leaving 17 bases between them. This CDR3 contains 15 residues. CDR1 is SGHRS, CDR2 YFSETQ, per germline. The CDR3 DNA is TGCGCCAGCAGCTCCCTAGGGGGGGGTTGGACTGAAGCTTTCTTT. The encoded protein is CASSSLGGGWTEAFF. Full variable domain (outside the CDR3, taken from reference TRBV5-1 and TRBJ1-1): KAGVTQTPRYLIKTRGQQVTLSCSPISGHRSVSWYQQTPGQGLQFLFEYFSETQRNKGNFPGRFSGRQFSNSRSEMNVSTLELGDSALYLCASSSLGGGWTEAFFGQGTRLTVV.

This clone was detected once. CDR3 sequence: CSVEGPTGGGVETQYF. Here the CDR3 DNA reads TGCAGCGTTGAAGGTCCCACAGGGGGTGGAGTGGAGACCCAGTACTTC. This rearrangement joins TRBV29-1 to TRBJ2-5; 8 bases fit TRBD1. The junction had 12 bases not matched to a gene; V was cut back by 1 base and J by 5 bases. The CDR3 consists of 16 residues. The germline V gene encodes CDR1 SQVTM and CDR2 ANQGSEA.

This sequence joins TRBV19 and TRBJ1-1; no clear D gene. Trimming left V 5 bases short and J 3 bases short, with 10 bases between. CDR3 length equals 13 residues. CDR1 and CDR2 (germline): LNHDA, SQIVND (reference sequence). The CDR3 coding sequence is TGTGCCAGTAGTGCTTTTAGCGACACTGAAGCTTTCTTT. This codes for CASSAFSDTEAFF.

This rearrangement joins TRBV30 to TRBJ2-7; 7 bases are a match to TRBD1. The CDR3 length is 12 residues. Germline V gene data show CDR1 as GTSNPN and CDR2 as SVGIG (reference sequence). V shed 1 base and J 6 bases; nucleotides not matched to a gene: 3. The CDR3 coding sequence is TGTGCCTGGAGTGCCCACAGGGGCGAGCAGTACTTC. Translation gives CAWSAHRGEQYF.

The chain is built from TRBV6-4 and TRBJ2-1, with 7 bases that match TRBD1. Looked up from germline, CDR1 is MRHNA and CDR2 is SNTAGT. V dropped 5 bases and J dropped 0; count of bases not matched to a gene: 1. This CDR3 contains 14 residues. The DNA for the CDR3 is TGTGCCAGCAGTAAGGGGGCCTCCTACAATGAGCAGTTCTTC. Protein product: CASSKGASYNEQFF.

CDR3 nucleotides: TGTGCCAGCAGCTTAGTCGGTATGGGCAATCAGCCCCAGCATTTT. Protein: CASSLVGMGNQPQHF. The V gene is TRBV7-2, the J gene TRBJ1-5, with D unclear. This CDR3 comprises 15 residues. Germline V gene sequence: CDR1 SGHTA, CDR2 FQGNSA. V was trimmed by 1 base and J by 2 bases, leaving 9 bases between them.

J is TRBJ2-7 and V is TRBV7-9, with TRBD1 identical over 8 bases. Germline loops: CDR1 SEHNR, CDR2 FQNEAQ (reference sequence). This CDR3 spans 15 amino acids. V was pared by 5 bases and J by 4 bases, with 10 bases of the junction left unmatched. CDR3 DNA sequence: TGTGCCAGCAGCCCCCCGGACAGGGTGGGGTACGAGCAGTACTTC. It codes for CASSPPDRVGYEQYF.

This clone occurred a few times. This chain connects TRBV19 to TRBJ1-1; 7 nucleotides align to TRBD1. Losses at the gene ends were 10 bases for V and 4 bases for J; bases not matched to a gene: 18. This CDR3 is 16 amino acids long. CDR1 and CDR2 from the germline V gene are LNHDA and SQIVND (reference sequence). DNA for the CDR3: TGTGCCATTTCCACTACAGGGGACCTGGAGGGCACTGAAGCTTTCTTT. It codes for CAISTTGDLEGTEAFF. Full variable domain (missing parts from reference TRBV19 and TRBJ1-1): DGGITQSPKYLFRKEGQNVTLSCEQNLNHDAMYWYRQDPGQGLRLIYYSQIVNDFQKGDIAEGYSVSREKKESFPLTVTSAQKNPTAFYLCAISTTGDLEGTEAFFGQGTRLTVV.

The gene calls are TRBV4-2 and TRBJ2-7; perhaps TRBD1 as D (5 bases). Trimming cost V 0 bases and J 3 bases, with 12 bases left between them. In germline, CDR1 is LGHNA, CDR2 YNFKEQ. The CDR3 is 15 residues long. In nucleotides, the CDR3 is TGTGCCAGCAGCCAAGAAGACAGAAGAAACTACGAGCAGTACTTC. This encodes CASSQEDRRNYEQYF.

V is TRBV7-6 and J is TRBJ2-2, with 7 bases aligning to TRBD1. The length of the CDR3 is 19 residues. Germline trimming cut 5 bases from V and 0 bases from J; bases unmatched to any gene: 15. Per the germline V gene, CDR1 is SGHVS and CDR2 is FNYEAQ. CDR3 DNA: TGTGCCAGCAGCCTGAGACAGGGACGCCTTAACTCGAACACCGGGGAGCTGTTTTTT. The encoded protein is CASSLRQGRLNSNTGELFF.

This chain connects TRBV19 to TRBJ1-6; unclear D gene. The germline gives CDR1 LNHDA, CDR2 SQIVND (reference sequence). The CDR3 runs 13 residues. Trimming cost V 6 bases and J 6 bases, with 9 bases left between them. CDR3 coding DNA: TGTGCCAGTAGGCGGGCGCTTAATTCACCCCTCCACTTT. Translating gives CASRRALNSPLHF.

The chain combines TRBV18 with TRBJ1-6; D is possibly TRBD1 (6 bases). Germline assignment: CDR1 KGHSH and CDR2 LQKENI. The CDR3 is 16 amino acids. V was clipped by 4 bases and J by 2 bases, with 12 bases between them. The CDR3 loop reads CASSQQGGPYNSPLHF. CDR3 DNA sequence: TGTGCCAGCTCACAACAGGGTGGCCCCTATAATTCACCCCTCCACTTT.

The chain combines TRBV6-5 with TRBJ2-4; tentative D call: TRBD1 (5 bases). The V gene's germline CDR1 is MNHEY and CDR2 SVGAGI. V was cut by 7 bases and J by 1 base, with 11 bases left in between. The CDR3 covers 14 residues. The CDR3 here is CASTGRAAKNIQYF. CDR3 DNA sequence: TGTGCCAGCACGGGCAGGGCGGCCAAAAACATTCAGTACTTC.

The chain recombines TRBV30 with TRBJ2-3; D is undetermined. This CDR3 has 11 amino acids. V lost 4 bases, J lost 5 bases, and 7 bases lay in between. Germline loops: CDR1 GTSNPN, CDR2 SVGIG (reference sequence). CDR3 coding DNA: TGTGCCTGGACCCCAGGAGATACGCAGTATTTT. Protein sequence: CAWTPGDTQYF. The complete variable domain, with remaining parts taken from reference TRBV30 and TRBJ2-3, reads SQTIHQWPATLVQPVGSPLSLECTVEGTSNPNLYWYRQAAGRGLQLLFYSVGIGQISSEVPQNLSASRPQDRQFILSSKKLLLSDSGFYLCAWTPGDTQYFGPGTRLTVL.

The J gene is TRBJ2-6, the V gene TRBV6-5; no firm D call. V was clipped by 5 bases and J by 0 bases, with 5 bases between them. The CDR3 extends over 14 amino acids. CDR1 is MNHEY, CDR2 SVGAGI, per germline. CDR3 amino acids: CASSTSSGANVLTF. CDR3 in DNA: TGTGCCAGCAGTACATCCTCTGGGGCCAACGTCCTGACTTTC.

The CDR3 reads CASKQGARTDTQYF. The CDR3 nucleotides read TGTGCCAGCAAACAGGGGGCTAGGACAGATACGCAGTATTTT. This rearrangement joins TRBV6-5 to TRBJ2-3; 9 bases match TRBD1. The junction had 5 bases not matched to a gene; V was cut back by 7 bases and J by 3 bases. There are 14 residues in the CDR3. The germline V gene encodes CDR1 MNHEY and CDR2 SVGAGI.

This chain uses TRBV30 with TRBJ2-7, with a tentative D call TRBD1 (6 bases). The CDR3 has 12 amino acids. Germline V lookup: CDR1 GTSNPN, CDR2 SVGIG (reference sequence). Trimming stripped 8 bases from V and 4 bases from J, with 15 bases between. The CDR3 spells CAGKHREYEQYF. Here the CDR3 DNA reads TGTGCCGGAAAACACAGGGAATACGAGCAGTACTTC.

The rearrangement uses TRBV10-3 and TRBJ2-3; D is possibly TRBD1 (7 bases). Trimming left V 0 bases short and J 0 bases short, with 16 bases between. Germline CDR1 is ENHRY and CDR2 is SYGVKD. There are 18 residues in the CDR3. Here the CDR3 DNA reads TGTGCCATCAGTGAGTCTGGGGGGACAGTTCCTAGCACAGATACGCAGTATTTT. Residues: CAISESGGTVPSTDTQYF.

This chain connects TRBV15 to TRBJ2-1; TRBD1 aligns across 7 bases. V was clipped by 4 bases and J by 2 bases; unmatched bases: 5. The CDR3 extends over 15 amino acids. Germline V gene sequence: CDR1 LNHNV, CDR2 YYDKDF (reference sequence). CDR3 nucleotides: TGTGCCACCAGCATGGACAGGACAACCTACAATGAGCAGTTCTTC. It yields the protein CATSMDRTTYNEQFF.

The chain uses TRBV18 and TRBJ1-1; tentatively, D is TRBD1 (5 bases). From germline, CDR1 is KGHSH and CDR2 LQKENI. Trimming stripped 6 bases from V and 4 bases from J, with 15 bases between. The length of the CDR3 is 14 residues. The CDR3 here is CASSSLGGVTEAFF. The CDR3 DNA follows: TGTGCCAGCTCGTCCCTGGGGGGGGTCACTGAAGCTTTCTTT.

J is TRBJ2-4 and V is TRBV18, with D perhaps matching TRBD1 (6 bases). CDR3 size: 17 residues. From germline, CDR1 is KGHSH and CDR2 LQKENI. Between the trimmed V and J ends, which lost 5 bases and 0 bases, there was a span of 17 bases. The CDR3 protein is CASSSSRQELAKNIQYF. The CDR3 DNA reads TGTGCCAGCTCATCATCGAGACAGGAATTAGCCAAAAACATTCAGTACTTC.